This section outlines one TCR beta chain sequence together with its context. This table comes from immunoSEQ multiplex PCR, and its TCRdb copy is limited to in-frame clones, with some not included. Of 70,000 to 95,000 clones listed, 75% to 95% are singletons. These data are taken from a study of technical replicates of blood from a few donors. The sequencing input was T cells isolated from PBMCs. The source is a human donor in good health. Some clones in this sample may be carry-over from other donors' samples.

This CDR3 reads CASSWGGGGTDTQYF. DNA for the CDR3: TGTGCCAGCAGCTGGGGGGGAGGAGGGACAGATACGCAGTATTTT. This sequence joins TRBV7-3 and TRBJ2-3, with 7 positions matching TRBD2. The trim removed 4 bases at V and 3 bases at J, leaving 7 bases unmatched. The germline V gene encodes CDR1 SGHTA and CDR2 FQGTGA. The CDR3 spans 15 residues. Based on the CDR3 plus reference TRBV7-3 and TRBJ2-3, the full variable domain is GAGVSQTPSNKVTEKGKYVELRCDPISGHTALYWYRQSLGQGPEFLIYFQGTGAADDSGLPNDRFFAVRPEGSVSTLKIQRTERGDSAVYLCASSWGGGGTDTQYFGPGTRLTVL.